Below are 19 T cell receptor beta chains sequenced from a single sample in a study of post-analysis software for immune sequencing data. Incorporated into the TCR beta cDNA libraries were unique molecular identifiers, which served to reduce PCR and sequencing biases. In TCRdb, the PCR reads were re-called with MiXCR into one record per CDR3 protein. The table lists about 770,000 distinct CDR3 sequences, under 60% of them singletons. These TCRs' antigens remain unknown. Study results and limitations: Controls had lower frequencies than patients of about 5 TRBV segments, which included TRBV5-6, TRBV5-1 and TRBV20-1.

The sample was blood. Source of these receptors: a girl aged 5 to 17 with multiple sclerosis.

This clonotype was detected a few times. The V and J genes are TRBV4-2 and TRBJ2-7, with a tentative D call TRBD2 (6 bases). The CDR3 sequence is 16 residues long. In germline, CDR1 is LGHNA, CDR2 YNFKEQ. Trimming took off 0 bases at V and 4 bases at J, with 16 bases between the two ends. CDR3 nucleotide sequence: TGTGCCAGCAGCCAAGAGAGGTTAGGCGGAGGGTACGAGCAGTACTTC. Residues: CASSQERLGGGYEQYF.

The chain combines TRBV10-3 with TRBJ2-7; 8 bases line up with TRBD2. Germline V gives CDR1 ENHRY, CDR2 SYGVKD. CDR3 length: 14 amino acids. V was clipped by 8 bases and J by 3 bases; unmatched bases: 9. The CDR3 nucleotides read TGTGCCATCCAGAAGGGGGGACTAGGCTACGAGCAGTACTTC. This codes for CAIQKGGLGYEQYF.

The sample holds a few counts of this clonotype. The gene calls are TRBV27 and TRBJ1-1; D perhaps matches TRBD1 (5 bases). The germline gives CDR1 MNHEY, CDR2 SMNVEV (reference sequence). V lost 3 bases and J 0 bases, leaving 11 bases between the germline ends. This CDR3 comprises 15 residues. DNA for the CDR3: TGTGCCAGCAGTTTTTGGAAGGGGATGAACACTGAAGCTTTCTTT. Translation gives CASSFWKGMNTEAFF.

The chain carries TRBV12-3 or TRBV12-4 and TRBJ1-2, with D perhaps matching TRBD1 (5 bases). CDR3 size: 15 residues. The ends were cut back, 1 base at V and 0 bases at J, with 9 bases in the middle. The CDR3 is CASSLGVGANYGYTF. CDR3 sequence (DNA): TGTGCCAGCAGTTTAGGGGTAGGGGCTAACTATGGCTACACCTTC.

This clonotype was detected only a few times. This sequence joins TRBV29-1 and TRBJ2-7; 8 bases map to TRBD2. Trimming cost V 2 bases and J 6 bases; bases outside gene matches: 15. Germline values: CDR1 SQVTM, CDR2 ANQGSEA. This CDR3 is 16 amino acids long. The CDR3 DNA follows: TGCAGCGTTGAACAAGTATCAGAGCGGGAGACTACCGAGCAGTACTTC. This translates into CSVEQVSERETTEQYF.

V gene TRBV15 combines with J gene TRBJ2-1, with a possible D match to TRBD2 (6 bases). V was pared by 7 bases and J by 1 base, with 11 bases between. The germline gives CDR1 LNHNV, CDR2 YYDKDF (reference sequence). The CDR3 length is 14 residues. The CDR3 region is CATNRAGSYNEQFF. The CDR3 DNA reads as TGTGCCACCAACCGGGCGGGGTCCTACAATGAGCAGTTCTTC.

This clonotype was counted ten times or more. The chain recombines TRBV27 with TRBJ2-7; tentatively, D is TRBD1 (5 bases). This CDR3 has 13 residues. CDR1 and CDR2 from the germline V gene are MNHEY and SMNVEV (reference sequence). The V gene lost 2 bases and the J gene lost 2 bases, with 7 bases spanning the gap. The CDR3 region is CASSLGRAYEQYF. The CDR3, as DNA: TGTGCCAGCAGTTTAGGCAGGGCCTACGAGCAGTACTTC.

This clonotype appeared a few times. V usage is TRBV29-1 and J usage is TRBJ2-7, with TRBD2 as a possible D gene (10 bases). The germline V and J ends were trimmed by 4 bases and 5 bases, with 33 bases remaining between them. CDR1 and CDR2 (germline): SQVTM, ANQGSEA. The length of the CDR3 is 19 residues. The CDR3 DNA follows: TGCAGCGTTGTCGGACCGGGACAGGGCAGCGGGAGGGCCCAGAACGAGCAGTACTTC. This gives the protein CSVVGPGQGSGRAQNEQYF.

The chain employs TRBV5-1 and TRBJ2-7; 9 nucleotides agree with TRBD2. This CDR3 is built from 19 residues. CDR1 is SGHRS and CDR2 is YFSETQ in the germline V gene. Losses at the gene ends were 0 bases for V and 3 bases for J; bases not matched to a gene: 16. The CDR3 spells CASSLAGKSRTSEFYEQYF. The CDR3 nucleotides read TGCGCCAGCAGCTTGGCCGGGAAGAGCCGGACTAGCGAATTCTACGAGCAGTACTTC.

The V gene is TRBV4-3, the J gene TRBJ2-7; maybe TRBD1 (6 bases). The CDR3 runs 14 residues. Per the germline V gene, CDR1 is LGHNA and CDR2 is YSLEER. V lost 0 bases and J 2 bases, leaving 8 bases between the germline ends. DNA of the CDR3: TGCGCCAGCAGCCAAGAGACAGGCACCTACGAGCAGTACTTC. Amino acid sequence: CASSQETGTYEQYF.

This clonotype was detected a few times. The CDR3 DNA is TGTGCCAGCAGCTTATATCTAGCGAGATCCTACGAGCAGTACTTC. Protein product: CASSLYLARSYEQYF. The chain links TRBV7-8 to TRBJ2-7; TRBD2 is a possible D gene (6 bases). V was shortened by 2 bases and J by 1 base, with 12 bases between the two germline ends. This CDR3 is 15 amino acids long. CDR1 SGHVS and CDR2 FQNEAQ come from the germline V gene.

J is TRBJ1-4 and V is TRBV6-6; possible D gene TRBD1, 6 bases. CDR3 length equals 16 residues. Germline V gene sequence: CDR1 MNHNY, CDR2 SVGAGI (reference sequence). V lost 3 bases, J lost 0 bases, and 11 bases lay in between. CDR3 loop: CASSYTGIATNEKLFF. CDR3 DNA sequence: TGTGCCAGCAGTTATACAGGGATTGCAACTAATGAAAAACTGTTTTTT.

This clonotype has only a few counts. This chain connects TRBV6-5 to TRBJ1-5, with D uncertain. The CDR3 is 14 amino acids. Germline CDR1 and CDR2: MNHEY and SVGAGI. V lost 8 bases to trimming and J lost 6 bases, with 17 bases between them. The CDR3 loop reads CASATEAGGQPQHF. CDR3 bases: TGTGCCAGCGCTACAGAGGCGGGAGGTCAGCCCCAGCATTTT.

The chain recombines TRBV2 with TRBJ2-5; TRBD1 aligns across 9 bases. This CDR3 region has 15 residues. Germline values: CDR1 SNHLY, CDR2 FYNNEI. V lost 8 bases, J lost 4 bases, and 11 bases stayed unmatched. The CDR3 DNA follows: TGTGCCAGCCAAAAACGGGACAGGGCTGTAGAGACCCAGTACTTC. Amino acid sequence: CASQKRDRAVETQYF.

The chain uses TRBV29-1 and TRBJ2-3; maybe TRBD2 (6 bases). The CDR3 totals 16 residues. V lost 7 bases to trimming and J lost 6 bases, with 26 bases between them. The germline gives CDR1 SQVTM, CDR2 ANQGSEA. CDR3 amino acids: CSAEYHWGDGRDTQYF. DNA of the CDR3: TGCAGCGCCGAATATCACTGGGGTGATGGGAGGGATACGCAGTATTTT.

This clonotype was detected many times. The chain employs TRBV20-1 and TRBJ2-5; 16 positions agree with TRBD2. Trimming cost V 6 bases and J 7 bases; bases outside gene matches: 8. Germline V CDR1 and CDR2: DFQATT, SNEGSKA (reference sequence). The CDR3 runs 15 residues. CDR3 nucleotide sequence: TGCAGTGCAAGTTCGGGACTAGCGGGAGGGGGGACCCAGTACTTC. Translating it yields CSASSGLAGGGTQYF.

The CDR3 region is CASSTDRAQPQHF. The CDR3 DNA reads as TGTGCCAGCAGTACCGACAGGGCTCAGCCCCAGCATTTT. V gene TRBV6-2 or TRBV6-3 combines with J gene TRBJ1-5; 7 bases line up with TRBD1. CDR3 length equals 13 residues. The V segment lost 5 bases and the J segment 6 bases; nucleotides outside the gene matches: 4. The germline V gene encodes CDR1 MNHEY and CDR2 SVGEGT.

This rearrangement joins TRBV12-3 or TRBV12-4 to TRBJ2-5, with D tentatively TRBD1 or TRBD2 (5 bases each). The CDR3 totals 12 residues. Trimming removed 6 bases at V and 11 bases at J, with 16 bases between. The DNA of the CDR3 is TGTGCCAGCAGAGCCGGAGGTGGGGGTCAGTACTTC. Translation gives CASRAGGGGQYF.

This clonotype was recorded a few times. This chain connects TRBV3-1 to TRBJ2-7, with a possible D match to TRBD2 (5 bases). The germline V gene has CDR1 LGHDT and CDR2 YNNKEL (reference sequence). The CDR3 length is 14 residues. Trimming cost V 5 bases and J 0 bases, with 11 bases left between them. DNA for the CDR3: TGTGCCAGCAGCAATGGGCGGGTCTCCTACGAGCAGTACTTC. Protein product: CASSNGRVSYEQYF.